The clone carrying this T cell receptor beta chain was observed once. The data are from a study of blood T cell repertoires in COVID-19. Measured with immunoSEQ multiplex PCR; TCRdb has only the in-frame clones, and not every one. Found here are 110,000 to 150,000 clones, about four fifths of them singletons; the top ten hold around 3.4%. This CDR3 is built from 15 residues. V dropped 3 bases and J dropped 3; count of bases not matched to a gene: 6. From germline, CDR1 is MNHNY and CDR2 SVGAGI (reference sequence). The specimen was peripheral blood. The J gene is TRBJ1-1, the V gene TRBV6-6; 8 positions match TRBD1. This receptor was obtained from a man between 70 and 80 years old who had recovered from COVID-19. The CDR3 protein is CASSYPRQGHTEAFF. The CDR3 DNA reads as TGTGCCAGCAGTTATCCGAGACAGGGGCACACTGAAGCTTTCTTT.